The T cell receptor beta chain under discussion was sequenced for a study of T cell responses to AZD1222 COVID-19 vaccine. The study, taken as a whole, reports: White British people made up most donors, females outnumbered males, and clonal diversity was possibly underestimated. Repertoire sampling occurred only after the peak T cell response. Only a handful of AZD1222 recipients, more than 5 in all, had baseline seropositivity. Close to half of all spike-specific TCRs reportedly target regions of the variants that are unmutated.

TCRdb's table, derived via immunoSEQ multiplex PCR, lists solely in-frame clones and lacks some. The sample lists roughly 120,000 clones; around 84% were seen once. On this clone: Its antigen is still unknown.

CDR1 is MDHEN and CDR2 is SYDVKM in the germline V gene. CDR3 length equals 16 residues. V was clipped by 3 bases and J by 1 base; unmatched bases: 8. The rearrangement joins TRBV28 to TRBJ1-2; 7 bases fit TRBD1. This TCR was sampled from an adult who received the AZD1222 COVID-19 vaccine. Sample: peripheral blood, taken 28 days after the second AZD1222 dose. CDR3 in DNA: TGTGCCAGCAGTTTTCAGGACAGGCTTCTTAACTATGGCTACACCTTC. This translates into CASSFQDRLLNYGYTF.